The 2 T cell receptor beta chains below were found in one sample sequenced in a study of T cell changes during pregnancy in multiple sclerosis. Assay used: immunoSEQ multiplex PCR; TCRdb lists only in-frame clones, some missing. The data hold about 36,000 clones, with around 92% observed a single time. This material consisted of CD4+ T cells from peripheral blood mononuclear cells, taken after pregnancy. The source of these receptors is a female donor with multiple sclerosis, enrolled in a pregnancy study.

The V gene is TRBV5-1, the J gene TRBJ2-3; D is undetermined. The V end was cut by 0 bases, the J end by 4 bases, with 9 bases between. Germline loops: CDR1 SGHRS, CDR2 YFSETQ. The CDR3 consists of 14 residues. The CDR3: CASSLEFNSDTQYF. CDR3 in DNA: TGCGCCAGCAGCTTGGAATTTAACTCAGATACGCAGTATTTT.

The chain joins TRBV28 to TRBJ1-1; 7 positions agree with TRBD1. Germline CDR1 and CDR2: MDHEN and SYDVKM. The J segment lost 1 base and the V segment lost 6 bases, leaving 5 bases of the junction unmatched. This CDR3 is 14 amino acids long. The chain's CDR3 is CASRPGTENTEAFF. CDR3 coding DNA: TGTGCCAGCAGACCCGGGACAGAGAACACTGAAGCTTTCTTT.